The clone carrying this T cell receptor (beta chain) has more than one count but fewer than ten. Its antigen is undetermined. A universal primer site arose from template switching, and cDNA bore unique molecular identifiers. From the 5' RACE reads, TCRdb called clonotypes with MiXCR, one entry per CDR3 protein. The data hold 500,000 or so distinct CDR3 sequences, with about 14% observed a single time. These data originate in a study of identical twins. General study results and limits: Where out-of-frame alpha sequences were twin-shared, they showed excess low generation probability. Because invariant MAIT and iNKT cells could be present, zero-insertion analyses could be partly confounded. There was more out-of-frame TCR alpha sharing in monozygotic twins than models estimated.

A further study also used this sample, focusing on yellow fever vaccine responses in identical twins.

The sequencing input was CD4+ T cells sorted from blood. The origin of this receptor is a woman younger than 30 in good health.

The CDR3 DNA reads as TGCGCCAGCAGCCGGGAATACGGGACAGGGCTTTCGTACGAGCAGTACTTC. Its translation: CASSREYGTGLSYEQYF. The V call is TRBV4-3, the J call TRBJ2-7, with TRBD1 matching 9 bases. Germline trimming cut 4 bases from V and 4 bases from J; bases unmatched to any gene: 14. The CDR3 totals 17 residues. Germline lookup yields CDR1 LGHNA and CDR2 YSLEER.